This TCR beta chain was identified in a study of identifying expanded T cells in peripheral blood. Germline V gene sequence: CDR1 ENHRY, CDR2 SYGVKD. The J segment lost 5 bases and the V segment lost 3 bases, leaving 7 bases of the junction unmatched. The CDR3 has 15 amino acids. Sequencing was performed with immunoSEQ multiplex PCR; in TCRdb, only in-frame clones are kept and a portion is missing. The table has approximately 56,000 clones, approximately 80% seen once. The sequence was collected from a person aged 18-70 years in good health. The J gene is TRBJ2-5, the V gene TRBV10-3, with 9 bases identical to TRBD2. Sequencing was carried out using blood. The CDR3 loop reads CAISEGAGGRETQYF. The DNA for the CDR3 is TGTGCCATCAGTGAAGGAGCGGGGGGCAGGGAGACCCAGTACTTC.